This is a list of T cell receptor beta chains from one sample in a study of CD8+CD57+ T cells in acquired aplastic anemia. TCRdb called the reads again in MiXCR, with one record for every CDR3 protein. Altogether more than 150,000 distinct CDR3 sequences are present, 48% being singletons, with the ten largest covering over 10%. The sample taken for sequencing was sorted CD4+, CD8+, or CD8+CD57+ T cells (not recorded which) from PBMCs. All receptors come from a human donor with aplastic anemia. Each CDR3 is given with its conserved first and last residue. D genes are given only for firm matches. Size is stated for part of the rows, as once, few or many counts, or as a class when the clone is expanded.

v_gene,d_gene,abundance,j_gene,CDR3nt,CDR3aa
TRBV5-1,TRBD1,-,TRBJ2-7,TGCGCCAGCAGCCGAGGGACAGGGGGCTTCTACGAGCAGTACTTC,CASSRGTGGFYEQYF
TRBV19,-,-,TRBJ1-4,TGTGCCAGTAGTATAGCAGGGGCGAATGAAAAACTGTTTTTT,CASSIAGANEKLFF
TRBV11-2,-,many,TRBJ1-2,TGTGCCAGCAGCTTCAACCCGGGGGTGGAGGGCTACACCTTC,CASSFNPGVEGYTF
TRBV12-3/TRBV12-4,TRBD1,many,TRBJ1-4,TGTGCCAGCAGTTCCACGGACAGGGGAGAAAAACTGTTTTTT,CASSSTDRGEKLFF
TRBV6-1,TRBD2,-,TRBJ2-1,TGTGCCAGCAGCACCATAGCGGGGGGGCCCTACAATGAGCAGTTCTTC,CASSTIAGGPYNEQFF
TRBV19,TRBD1,-,TRBJ2-7,TGTGCCAGTAGTTGGGGACAGGGAGGCGCCTACGAGCAGTACTTC,CASSWGQGGAYEQYF
TRBV19,-,-,TRBJ1-1,TGTGCCAGTAGTATAGGGATTGAAGCTTTCTTT,CASSIGIEAFF
TRBV6-9,-,few,TRBJ2-3,TGTGCCAGCAGTTATTCGAAAACGGGGACAGATACGCAGTATTTT,CASSYSKTGTDTQYF
TRBV7-9,TRBD1,-,TRBJ2-7,TGTGCCAGCAGGGCGACAGGGACGGGGTACGAGCAGTACTTC,CASRATGTGYEQYF
TRBV24-1,-,once,TRBJ2-7,TGTGCCAGCAGCTTAGGCGGCTACCTAGGCCACGAGCAGTACTTC,CASSLGGYLGHEQYF
TRBV5-6,TRBD1,many,TRBJ1-6,TGTGCCAGCAGCGGACGACTGGACAGGCAGGTTAAGGGTTCACCCCTCCACTTT,CASSGRLDRQVKGSPLHF
TRBV12-3/TRBV12-4,-,many,TRBJ2-2,TGTGCCAGCACCTTGTCCGGGGAGCTGTTTTTT,CASTLSGELFF
TRBV7-2,TRBD1,-,TRBJ1-1,TGTGCCAGCAGCCCTGGACAGGGAGATGAAGCTTTCTTT,CASSPGQGDEAFF
TRBV30,-,-,TRBJ1-1,TGTGCCTGGAGTGTCCGATCTGAAGCTTTCTTT,CAWSVRSEAFF
TRBV7-9,-,-,TRBJ2-5,TGTGCCAGCAGCTTACTCCAGAGAGAGACCCAGTACTTC,CASSLLQRETQYF
TRBV16,-,-,TRBJ1-5,TGTGCCAGCAGCCAATTCGGAGGCTTCAATCAGCCCCAGCATTTT,CASSQFGGFNQPQHF
TRBV7-2,TRBD2,-,TRBJ2-5,TGTGCCAGCAGTTACGGACTAGCAAGGGAGACCCAGTACTTC,CASSYGLARETQYF
TRBV3-1,-,-,TRBJ1-6,TGTGCCAGCAGCCAAGGCGGCAGGATGAATTCACCCCTCCACTTT,CASSQGGRMNSPLHF
TRBV29-1,TRBD1,-,TRBJ2-7,TGCAGCGTCGACCCGGGACAGGGAGGAGAAGAGCAGTACTTC,CSVDPGQGGEEQYF
TRBV5-1,-,many,TRBJ2-2,TGCGCCAGCAGGGAAGCATATGGGGAGCTGTTTTTT,CASREAYGELFF
TRBV7-9,-,many,TRBJ1-1,TGTGCCAGCAGCTTGACAGCTCTGGAAGCTTTCTTT,CASSLTALEAFF
TRBV2,-,-,TRBJ1-6,TGTGCCAGCTTAGGGGGATCCTATAATTCACCCCTCCACTTT,CASLGGSYNSPLHF
TRBV10-3,TRBD1,-,TRBJ2-5,TGTGCCATCAGCGAGGACAGGGGGGGGGAGACCCAGTACTTC,CAISEDRGGETQYF
TRBV20-1,TRBD1,-,TRBJ1-6,TGCAGTGCTAGAGACCAGAACCTAGGGGACAGGGATTCACCCCTCCACTTT,CSARDQNLGDRDSPLHF
TRBV9,-,-,TRBJ1-6,TGTGCCAGCAACCTACCGGAAGGGAGACCCCTCCACTTT,CASNLPEGRPLHF
TRBV4-1,-,few,TRBJ2-4,TGCGCCAGCAGCCACTTTGGGGGGCTAGGGGAGAACATTCAGTACTTC,CASSHFGGLGENIQYF
TRBV9,TRBD1,-,TRBJ2-7,TGTGCCAGCAGCGGCAGGGGGACCTACTCCTACGAGCAGTACTTC,CASSGRGTYSYEQYF
TRBV12-3/TRBV12-4,-,many,TRBJ1-1,TGTGCCAGCACCGTAAACACTGAAGCTTTCTTT,CASTVNTEAFF
TRBV7-9,TRBD2,many,TRBJ2-6,TGTGCCAGCAGCCTCGACGGGGGGGGAATTGGGGCCAACGTCCTGACTTTC,CASSLDGGGIGANVLTF
TRBV4-1,-,-,TRBJ1-5,TGCGCCAGCAGCCAATCTTATTATCAGCCCCAGCATTTT,CASSQSYYQPQHF
TRBV4-2,-,many,TRBJ2-1,TGTGCCAGCAGCCACGAGAACAATGAGCAGTTCTTC,CASSHENNEQFF
TRBV7-8,-,-,TRBJ2-5,TGTGCCAGCAGCTTACGACAGCTTCAAGAGACCCAGTACTTC,CASSLRQLQETQYF